Below are 24 T cell receptor beta chains sequenced from a single sample in a study of cytomegalovirus exposure and HLA in healthy donors. Vbeta (60) and Jbeta (13) primers were used in the PCR. Measured with immunoSEQ multiplex PCR; TCRdb has only the in-frame clones, and not every one. The sample holds 150,000 to 200,000 clones, around 85% seen once. The material sequenced was PBMCs. Every receptor here comes from a young man in good health and CMV-seropositive.

V gene TRBV19 combines with J gene TRBJ2-7; 9 bases agree with TRBD1. The J segment lost 3 bases and the V segment lost 3 bases, leaving 9 bases of the junction unmatched. Looked up from germline, CDR1 is LNHDA and CDR2 is SQIVND (reference sequence). The CDR3 contains 16 residues. The CDR3 coding sequence is TGTGCCAGTAGTATGTCTGGGACAGGGCCCAACTACGAGCAGTACTTC. Translation gives CASSMSGTGPNYEQYF.

This sequence joins TRBV6-1 and TRBJ1-1, with TRBD1 as a possible D gene (6 bases). Per the germline V gene, CDR1 is MNHNS and CDR2 is SASEGT. CDR3 length: 10 residues. Between the trimmed V and J ends, which lost 11 bases and 7 bases, there was a span of 11 bases. The CDR3: CAAKGVEAFF. CDR3 DNA: TGTGCCGCAAAGGGGGTTGAAGCTTTCTTT.

The chain has TRBV6-1 and TRBJ1-6, with no clear D. The germline CDR1 and CDR2 sequences are MNHNS and SASEGT. The CDR3 covers 14 residues. The germline V and J ends were trimmed by 8 bases and 4 bases, with 12 bases remaining between them. CDR3 DNA sequence: TGTGCCAGCGAGAGCCTTCATTATAATTCACCCCTCCACTTT. Protein product: CASESLHYNSPLHF.

V is TRBV5-1 and J is TRBJ2-1; 8 bases are a match to TRBD1. The V segment lost 0 bases and the J segment 0 bases; nucleotides outside the gene matches: 5. Looked up from germline, CDR1 is SGHRS and CDR2 is YFSETQ. The CDR3 totals 17 residues. The CDR3 loop is CASSLGGTGTSYNEQFF. CDR3 DNA: TGCGCCAGCAGCTTGGGCGGGACAGGAACCTCCTACAATGAGCAGTTCTTC.

The V gene is TRBV7-6, the J gene TRBJ2-3, with 8 bases matching TRBD1. V was clipped by 5 bases and J by 2 bases; unmatched bases: 9. The CDR3 length is 16 residues. Germline V gives CDR1 SGHVS, CDR2 FNYEAQ. The CDR3: CASSVLTGADTDTQYF. The CDR3 DNA is TGTGCCAGCAGCGTTTTGACAGGGGCCGACACAGATACGCAGTATTTT.

The chain uses TRBV7-9 and TRBJ1-5, with unresolved D. The CDR3 consists of 14 residues. V lost 5 bases, J lost 7 bases, and 15 bases lay in between. Per the germline V gene, CDR1 is SEHNR and CDR2 is FQNEAQ (reference sequence). The chain's CDR3 is CASSPEAIQQPQHF. The DNA for the CDR3 is TGTGCCAGCAGCCCGGAAGCGATCCAGCAGCCCCAGCATTTT.

The chain combines TRBV5-1 with TRBJ2-3; TRBD1 might be the D (5 bases). This CDR3 has 14 amino acids. Germline CDR1 and CDR2: SGHRS and YFSETQ. The germline V and J ends were trimmed by 5 bases and 1 base, with 11 bases remaining between them. This CDR3 is CASRQTDRTDTQYF. The DNA for the CDR3 is TGCGCCAGCAGGCAGACAGATCGCACAGATACGCAGTATTTT.

The chain recombines TRBV30 with TRBJ2-3, with a tentative D call TRBD1 (5 bases). The ends were cut back, 3 bases at V and 7 bases at J, with 11 bases in the middle. This CDR3 has 12 residues. The germline gives CDR1 GTSNPN, CDR2 SVGIG (reference sequence). The DNA for the CDR3 is TGTGCCTGGAGGGACAACAACTATACGCAGTATTTT. It codes for CAWRDNNYTQYF.

This clone came up once. The rearrangement uses TRBV6-1 and TRBJ2-7, with 12 bases aligning to TRBD2. The CDR3 contains 14 residues. CDR1 is MNHNS and CDR2 is SASEGT in the germline V gene. J gave up 4 bases and V 5 bases, and 3 bases lay outside the gene matches. The CDR3 loop reads CASSLAGGPYEQYF. CDR3 nucleotide sequence: TGTGCCAGCAGTCTAGCGGGGGGGCCTTACGAGCAGTACTTC.

The chain couples TRBV19 to TRBJ2-4; TRBD1 agrees at 8 bases. J gave up 1 base and V 7 bases, and 12 bases lay outside the gene matches. The CDR3 spans 17 residues. Germline assignment: CDR1 LNHDA and CDR2 SQIVND (reference sequence). The CDR3 nucleotides read TGTGCCAGTACTACAGGGGGGATCGGGGCGGCCAAAAACATTCAGTACTTC. It yields the protein CASTTGGIGAAKNIQYF.

The V and J genes are TRBV7-9 and TRBJ2-1, with 7 bases matching TRBD2. There are 16 residues in the CDR3. V was pared by 5 bases and J by 5 bases, with 12 bases of the junction left unmatched. The germline V gene has CDR1 SEHNR and CDR2 FQNEAQ (reference sequence). The CDR3 DNA is TGTGCCAGCAGCCCAAGGACTAGTAGAAAGCACAATGAGCAGTTCTTC. Amino acid sequence: CASSPRTSRKHNEQFF. Full variable domain (remainder filled in from reference TRBV7-9 and TRBJ2-1): DTGVSQNPRHKITKRGQNVTFRCDPISEHNRLYWYRQTLGQGPEFLTYFQNEAQLEKSRLLSDRFSAERPKGSFSTLEIQRTEQGDSAMYLCASSPRTSRKHNEQFFGPGTRLTVL.

V gene TRBV4-2 combines with J gene TRBJ2-7; D is uncertain. Germline V gene data show CDR1 as LGHNA and CDR2 as YNFKEQ. Trimming pared 4 bases from V and 6 bases from J, leaving 13 bases between. The CDR3 has 13 amino acids. CDR3 bases: TGTGCCAGCAGCCCCTTTGGTGGCGGCGAGCAGTACTTC. Translation gives CASSPFGGGEQYF.

The V call is TRBV29-1, the J call TRBJ2-1; 8 nucleotides match TRBD2. The CDR3 totals 13 residues. J gave up 5 bases and V 3 bases, and 3 bases lay outside the gene matches. The V gene's germline CDR1 is SQVTM and CDR2 ANQGSEA. The CDR3 protein is CSVERGADNEQFF. The CDR3 DNA is TGCAGCGTTGAGCGGGGGGCGGACAATGAGCAGTTCTTC.

This chain connects TRBV9 to TRBJ2-3; D is unclear. Trimming pared 1 base from V and 5 bases from J, leaving 8 bases between. Germline lookup yields CDR1 SGDLS and CDR2 YYNGEE. This CDR3 has 13 amino acids. This CDR3 reads CASSVSSVDTQYF. CDR3 nucleotide sequence: TGTGCCAGCAGCGTATCTTCGGTAGATACGCAGTATTTT.

J is TRBJ1-2 and V is TRBV18; 10 bases align to TRBD1. This CDR3 has 16 residues. With V trimmed by 0 bases and J by 4 bases, 5 bases remained unmatched. Germline-derived CDR1 and CDR2 are KGHSH and LQKENI. The CDR3 protein is CASSPPGQGPFYGYTF. The CDR3 DNA reads TGTGCCAGCTCACCACCGGGACAGGGGCCTTTCTATGGCTACACCTTC.

V usage is TRBV7-2 and J usage is TRBJ2-3, with 9 positions matching TRBD2. Germline V gene data show CDR1 as SGHTA and CDR2 as FQGNSA. CDR3 length: 14 residues. The junction had 7 bases not matched to a gene; V was cut back by 6 bases and J by 6 bases. The CDR3 DNA reads TGTGCCAGCAGGACATCGCGGGGGGGGGATACGCAGTATTTT. It codes for CASRTSRGGDTQYF.

The chain carries TRBV5-1 and TRBJ2-5; weak D call: TRBD1 (5 bases). The J call may be incorrect, as the DNA end agrees better with TRBJ2-7. This CDR3 spans 14 amino acids. Germline CDR1 is SGHRS and CDR2 is YFSETQ. This CDR3 reads CASSFPDSSYEQYF. The CDR3 nucleotides are TGCGCCAGCAGCTTTCCAGACAGCTCCTACGAGCAGTACTTC.

The CDR3 sequence is CAIRQGTGATWEQYF. DNA of the CDR3: TGTGCCATCAGACAAGGGACAGGGGCTACTTGGGAGCAGTACTTC. The chain is built from TRBV10-3 and TRBJ2-5, with 10 bases matching TRBD1. This CDR3 spans 15 amino acids. V lost 6 bases to trimming and J lost 11 bases; unmatched junction nucleotides: 15. Germline V gives CDR1 ENHRY, CDR2 SYGVKD.

Here the CDR3 DNA reads TGTGCCAGCACAGAATCCCCGACTAGCGGGGGGCTAATATGGCTGAATGAGCAGTTCTTC. This encodes CASTESPTSGGLIWLNEQFF. The chain combines TRBV6-4 with TRBJ2-1; 13 positions agree with TRBD2. Losses at the gene ends were 7 bases for V and 7 bases for J; bases not matched to a gene: 22. Germline values: CDR1 MRHNA, CDR2 SNTAGT. CDR3 length: 20 residues.

J is TRBJ1-6 and V is TRBV7-3, with 7 bases lining up with TRBD1. The ends lost 4 bases at V and 9 bases at J; junction bases unmatched: 3. The CDR3 length is 13 residues. Germline loops: CDR1 SGHTA, CDR2 FQGTGA. The CDR3 protein is CASSSSGGSPLHF. CDR3 nucleotides: TGTGCCAGCAGCTCCTCAGGGGGTTCACCCCTCCACTTT.

This clone has only a few counts. V and J are TRBV30 and TRBJ1-1; D is ambiguous. Looked up from germline, CDR1 is GTSNPN and CDR2 is SVGIG (reference sequence). The CDR3 extends over 13 amino acids. Deletions cut 5 bases from V and 3 bases from J, with 13 bases between. CDR3 region: CAWLTILDTEAFF. The DNA of the CDR3 is TGTGCCTGGCTGACTATACTGGACACTGAAGCTTTCTTT.

J is TRBJ2-7 and V is TRBV4-1; TRBD1 matches 9 bases. The CDR3 is 16 residues long. V was clipped by 5 bases and J by 4 bases; unmatched bases: 12. Germline V gene lookup returns CDR1 MGHRA and CDR2 YSYEKL. The CDR3 protein is CASSSNTGTGFYEQYF. For the CDR3, the DNA is TGCGCCAGCAGCTCAAACACCGGGACAGGGTTTTACGAGCAGTACTTC.

The chain combines TRBV7-9 with TRBJ1-2; 11 nucleotides line up with TRBD1. The germline V gene encodes CDR1 SEHNR and CDR2 FQNEAQ (reference sequence). The J segment lost 6 bases and the V segment lost 5 bases, leaving 5 bases of the junction unmatched. This CDR3 contains 14 residues. CDR3 residues: CASSPGQGADGYTF. In DNA, the CDR3 is TGTGCCAGCAGCCCTGGACAGGGGGCGGATGGCTACACCTTC.

V and J are TRBV5-1 and TRBJ2-5; TRBD2 agrees at 9 bases. Germline V gene sequence: CDR1 SGHRS, CDR2 YFSETQ. V gave up 5 bases and J gave up 5 bases; unmatched junction bases: 10. This CDR3 region has 15 residues. The CDR3 DNA reads TGCGCCAGCAGTAAGATAGCGGGGGCCGGGGAGACCCAGTACTTC. Residues: CASSKIAGAGETQYF.